The clone carrying this TCR beta chain was seen more than once but under ten times. Antigen specificity is unknown. Germline V gives CDR1 DFQATT, CDR2 SNEGSKA (reference sequence). The CDR3 totals 13 residues. Three pairs of healthy female monozygous twins were the donors. Each TCR cDNA library carried sample-specific barcodes on both ends. In TCRdb, the 5' RACE reads were re-called with MiXCR into one record per CDR3 protein. The sample has roughly 380,000 distinct CDR3 sequences; under 30% are singletons. This sample stems from a study of identical twins' blood T cells. Whole-study context: Twelve libraries, six alpha and six beta, gave some 50 million reads. Study-level results: Out-of-frame TCRbeta clonotypes reportedly had markedly more similar V usage in twins than unrelated donors.

V usage is TRBV20-1 and J usage is TRBJ1-2; the match to TRBD1 covers 7 bases. This receptor was obtained from a woman aged 18 to 49 in good health. Input material: PBMCs. The CDR3 sequence is CMVTAGTAYGYTF. The CDR3 coding sequence is TGCATGGTGACCGCCGGGACAGCGTATGGCTACACCTTC.